This TCR beta chain was captured by sequencing in a study of blood T cells in healthy people across ages. Background on the study: There was about one barcoded beta molecule captured by template switching per two T cells.

A second PCR, run for about 6 to 11 cycles, used a sample-barcoded 5' primer plus a J-beta primer mix. Via MiXCR, TCRdb re-called the 5' RACE reads, giving one row per CDR3 protein. The data hold approximately 760,000 distinct CDR3 sequences, with about 25% observed a single time. No fewer than 7 million PBMCs went into each sample. Germline V gene lookup returns CDR1 SGHTA and CDR2 FQGNSA. CDR3 length equals 12 residues. In addition, the sample was reused for a study of T cells of mothers and their children.

The receptor was isolated from a boy aged 10-17 years in good health. This chain uses TRBV7-2 with TRBJ2-5; possibly TRBD1 for D (6 bases). The end of the DNA fits TRBJ2-7 better, so the J call may be wrong. Sequencing was performed on blood. The CDR3 is CASSSGTLEQYF. DNA of the CDR3: TGTGCCAGCAGCTCCGGGACACTCGAGCAGTACTTC.